This TCR beta chain was recovered during a study of ipilimumab plus nivolumab after autologous stem cell transplantation. The CDR3 runs 12 residues. Per germline, CDR1 MNHNY and CDR2 SVGAGI (reference sequence). V lost 5 bases, J lost 5 bases, and 9 bases lay in between. Clones were read by immunoSEQ multiplex PCR, and TCRdb kept only the in-frame ones, dropping some. This table has around 45,000 clones, 70% to 90% appearing once. This chain connects TRBV6-6 to TRBJ2-5; tentative D call: TRBD2 (5 bases). Material: PBMCs, obtained in a trial of ipilimumab plus nivolumab as post-transplant consolidation. The clonotype was recovered from a male donor with multiple myeloma. CDR3 region: CASSVEGETQYF. Here the CDR3 DNA reads TGTGCCAGCAGTGTAGAGGGCGAGACCCAGTACTTC.